Listed here is a single TCR beta chain. Its target is unknown. Libraries were prepared by immunoSEQ multiplex PCR; TCRdb keeps only in-frame clonotypes and omits some of them. The sample shows some 99,000 clones, around 90% of them seen only once. These data come from a study of T cell responses to AZD1222 COVID-19 vaccine. Notes on the study in general: Only 5 or 6 people who got AZD1222 tested seropositive at baseline.

This material consisted of peripheral blood, taken on day 0 of AZD1222 vaccination. This sequence originates from an adult in good health.

The DNA for the CDR3 is TGCGCCAGCAGCTTGGCGACGGCAACTAATGAAAAACTGTTTTTT. Its protein product is CASSLATATNEKLFF. The gene calls are TRBV5-1 and TRBJ1-4; D gene ambiguous. The CDR3 runs to 15 residues. Per germline, CDR1 SGHRS and CDR2 YFSETQ. Trimming took off 0 bases at V and 0 bases at J, with 6 bases between the two ends.